The 22 T cell receptor beta chains given below trace back to one sample, sequenced in a study of blood T cell repertoires in COVID-19. Sequenced by immunoSEQ multiplex PCR; TCRdb stores in-frame clones only, minus some. The table lists 130,000 or so clones, almost 90% of them singletons. Sequencing used peripheral blood. All receptors derive from a woman aged 55-70 years with acute or convalescent COVID-19.

The chain couples TRBV19 to TRBJ2-2; 7 nucleotides match TRBD1. Germline CDR1 and CDR2: LNHDA and SQIVND (reference sequence). V lost 7 bases and J lost 3; bases outside the gene matches: 14. The CDR3 covers 17 residues. This CDR3 reads CASNPRGQAMDTGELFF. DNA of the CDR3: TGTGCCAGTAATCCTCGAGGACAGGCAATGGACACCGGGGAGCTGTTTTTT.

The gene calls are TRBV2 and TRBJ2-7; 7 bases fit TRBD1. From germline, CDR1 is SNHLY and CDR2 FYNNEI. This CDR3 comprises 14 residues. With 4 bases clipped from V and 4 bases from J, the junction kept 7 bases outside the gene matches. CDR3 nucleotide sequence: TGTGCCAGCAGTGGGCGAGGGGGCGCGTACGAGCAGTACTTC. Amino acids: CASSGRGGAYEQYF.

The chain is built from TRBV11-3 and TRBJ2-3, with D perhaps matching TRBD1 (5 bases). Germline V gives CDR1 SGHNT, CDR2 YENEEA. The CDR3 is 15 amino acids. Trimming removed 2 bases at V and 5 bases at J, with 14 bases between. CDR3 sequence reads: CASSLRTSGKDTQYF. CDR3 nucleotide sequence: TGTGCCAGCAGCTTAAGGACCTCAGGGAAAGATACGCAGTATTTT.

The chain carries TRBV7-2 and TRBJ1-4; TRBD1 matches 7 bases. The CDR3 spans 15 residues. Germline V gene lookup returns CDR1 SGHTA and CDR2 FQGNSA. J gave up 5 bases and V 4 bases, and 7 bases lay outside the gene matches. The CDR3: CASSYQGTANEKLFF. DNA for the CDR3: TGTGCCAGCAGCTACCAGGGGACAGCGAATGAAAAACTGTTTTTT. Full variable domain (outside the CDR3, taken from reference TRBV7-2 and TRBJ1-4): GAGVSQSPSNKVTEKGKDVELRCDPISGHTALYWYRQSLGQGLEFLIYFQGNSAPDKSGLPSDRFSAERTGGSVSTLTIQRTQQEDSAVYLCASSYQGTANEKLFFGSGTQLSVL.

This clone was seen only once. The rearrangement joins TRBV20-1 to TRBJ2-1, with D perhaps TRBD1 (5 bases). The CDR3 is made up of 16 amino acids. Germline V gene data show CDR1 as DFQATT and CDR2 as SNEGSKA (reference sequence). Trimming removed 3 bases at V and 8 bases at J, with 23 bases between. CDR3 bases: TGCAGTGCTAGTCCCGCCGCCGTCGTGGGGCAGGATGAGCAGTTCTTC. Its protein is CSASPAAVVGQDEQFF.

The chain's CDR3 is CASRRERSGELFF. CDR3 bases: TGTGCCAGTAGAAGAGAGCGGAGCGGGGAGCTGTTTTTT. V usage is TRBV19 and J usage is TRBJ2-2; the D gene is possibly TRBD2 (5 bases). The CDR3 covers 13 residues. V was cut by 6 bases and J by 7 bases, with 12 bases left in between. Germline loops: CDR1 LNHDA, CDR2 SQIVND (reference sequence).

V and J are TRBV9 and TRBJ2-3; tentatively, D is TRBD2 (6 bases). Trimming left V 3 bases short and J 0 bases short, with 14 bases between. Germline V gives CDR1 SGDLS, CDR2 YYNGEE. This CDR3 spans 16 amino acids. The CDR3 nucleotides read TGTGCCAGCAGCGCCACTGGCCGGGGGAGCACAGATACGCAGTATTTT. Translated: CASSATGRGSTDTQYF.

The chain couples TRBV3-1 (or the pseudogene TRBV3-2) to TRBJ1-4, with 7 bases fitting TRBD1. From germline, CDR1 is LGHDT and CDR2 YNNKEL (reference sequence). The V gene end was trimmed by 4 bases and the J gene end by 0 bases; junction bases not matched to a gene: 8. The CDR3 runs to 17 residues. The CDR3 region is CASSPIPGQTTNEKLFF. For the CDR3, the DNA is TGTGCCAGCAGCCCAATCCCGGGACAGACAACTAATGAAAAACTGTTTTTT.

This clone was recorded a few times. CDR3 sequence: CASSEASRTDQPQHF. Written as DNA, the CDR3 is TGTGCCAGCAGTGAAGCTTCGCGGACAGACCAGCCCCAGCATTTT. The chain recombines TRBV2 with TRBJ1-5; TRBD1 might be the D (6 bases). This CDR3 has 15 residues. Germline lookup yields CDR1 SNHLY and CDR2 FYNNEI. Trimming took 0 bases from V and 7 from J, leaving 13 bases between them.

V usage is TRBV4-3 and J usage is TRBJ2-7; D might be TRBD2 (7 bases). Germline loops: CDR1 LGHNA, CDR2 YSLEER. Trimming pared 1 base from V and 0 bases from J, leaving 10 bases between. The CDR3 spans 15 residues. The CDR3 loop reads CASSQGGGLSYEQYF. The DNA of the CDR3 is TGCGCCAGCAGCCAAGGCGGGGGCCTCTCCTACGAGCAGTACTTC.

The rearrangement uses TRBV7-2 and TRBJ1-6; D not resolved. The germline gives CDR1 SGHTA, CDR2 FQGNSA. V lost 5 bases to trimming and J lost 7 bases, with 9 bases between them. The CDR3 is 13 residues long. Here the CDR3 reads CASSQAGNSPLHF. The CDR3 DNA follows: TGTGCCAGCAGCCAAGCCGGGAATTCACCCCTCCACTTT.

V gene TRBV5-1 combines with J gene TRBJ1-4, with a possible D match to TRBD1 (6 bases). The CDR3 totals 16 residues. Germline CDR1 SGHRS, CDR2 YFSETQ. The V end was cut by 3 bases, the J end by 0 bases, with 12 bases between. CDR3 loop: CASSSSGGSTNEKLFF. The DNA of the CDR3 is TGCGCCAGCAGCTCGAGCGGGGGCTCAACTAATGAAAAACTGTTTTTT.

This clone was observed a handful of times. The chain recombines TRBV30 with TRBJ1-1; 7 bases line up with TRBD1. Germline trimming cut 3 bases from V and 3 bases from J; bases unmatched to any gene: 4. The CDR3 loop spans 13 amino acids. CDR1 is GTSNPN and CDR2 is SVGIG in the germline V gene (reference sequence). CDR3 protein: CAWRTGIDTEAFF. The CDR3 region has the DNA TGTGCCTGGAGGACAGGGATCGACACTGAAGCTTTCTTT.

This sequence joins TRBV7-8 and TRBJ2-7; 7 nucleotides line up with TRBD2. The ends lost 4 bases at V and 3 bases at J; junction bases unmatched: 6. This CDR3 comprises 14 residues. From germline, CDR1 is SGHVS and CDR2 FQNEAQ. CDR3 amino acids: CASSSYRTSYEQYF. DNA for the CDR3: TGTGCCAGCAGCTCGTACAGGACTAGCTACGAGCAGTACTTC.

The chain couples TRBV25-1 to TRBJ2-3; 8 positions match TRBD2. There are 16 residues in the CDR3. J was trimmed by 5 bases and V by 1 base; bases with no gene match: 8. Germline assignment: CDR1 MGHDK and CDR2 SYGVNS. The CDR3 loop is CASSEFGGGAVDTQYF. As DNA, the CDR3 is TGTGCCAGCAGTGAATTCGGGGGGGGCGCGGTAGATACGCAGTATTTT.

The rearrangement uses TRBV9 and TRBJ2-2; D ambiguous. This CDR3 spans 13 amino acids. Germline-derived CDR1 and CDR2 are SGDLS and YYNGEE. V was cut by 5 bases and J by 5 bases, with 10 bases left in between. The CDR3, as DNA: TGTGCCAGCAGGCCCTCGGGTACCGGGGAGCTGTTTTTT. Protein product: CASRPSGTGELFF.

The CDR3 nucleotides are TGTGCCAGCAGCTTGCAGGGGAGCACAGATACGCAGTATTTT. Translated: CASSLQGSTDTQYF. The rearrangement uses TRBV7-2 and TRBJ2-3; a weak D match, TRBD1 (6 bases). This CDR3 is built from 14 residues. Germline V gene data show CDR1 as SGHTA and CDR2 as FQGNSA. Trimming took off 3 bases at V and 0 bases at J, with 7 bases between the two ends.

This clone has a single count. This chain joins TRBV5-4 and TRBJ1-1; D unresolved. The CDR3 contains 15 residues. V gave up 4 bases and J gave up 0 bases, with 13 bases separating them. Germline values: CDR1 SGHNT, CDR2 YYREEE (reference sequence). The CDR3 bases are TGTGCCAGCAGCCTGGGTGCAGAACTGAACACTGAAGCTTTCTTT. Encoded protein: CASSLGAELNTEAFF.

This chain joins TRBV28 and TRBJ2-3; possible D gene TRBD1, 5 bases. V shed 5 bases and J shed 2 bases, with 11 bases lying between them. The germline V gene encodes CDR1 MDHEN and CDR2 SYDVKM. The CDR3 length is 14 residues. In nucleotides, the CDR3 is TGTGCCAGCAGTCGCGACAGCCCCACAGATACGCAGTATTTT. Translating gives CASSRDSPTDTQYF.

This clone appeared once. The rearrangement uses TRBV13 and TRBJ1-2; TRBD1 might be the D (5 bases). The V and J ends lost 5 bases and 5 bases respectively, with 15 bases between them. This CDR3 is built from 14 residues. Germline V lookup: CDR1 PRHDT, CDR2 FYEKMQ (reference sequence). In nucleotides, the CDR3 is TGTGCCAGCAGCCCGAGGGACGGACTATATGGCTACACCTTC. This gives the protein CASSPRDGLYGYTF. Full variable domain (rest looked up from reference TRBV13 and TRBJ1-2): AAGVIQSPRHLIKEKRETATLKCYPIPRHDTVYWYQQGPGQDPQFLISFYEKMQSDKGSIPDRFSAQQFSDYHSELNMSSLELGDSALYFCASSPRDGLYGYTFGSGTRLTVV.

This sequence joins TRBV7-2 and TRBJ1-2; 9 nucleotides line up with TRBD1. Germline assignment: CDR1 SGHTA and CDR2 FQGNSA. CDR3 size: 16 residues. V was pared by 0 bases and J by 5 bases, with 7 bases of the junction left unmatched. The CDR3 loop reads CASSLAGQGFLYGYTF. CDR3 bases: TGTGCCAGCAGCTTAGCGGGACAGGGTTTTTTATATGGCTACACCTTC. The full variable domain, rest sourced from reference TRBV7-2 and TRBJ1-2, is GAGVSQSPSNKVTEKGKDVELRCDPISGHTALYWYRQSLGQGLEFLIYFQGNSAPDKSGLPSDRFSAERTGGSVSTLTIQRTQQEDSAVYLCASSLAGQGFLYGYTFGSGTRLTVV.

This rearrangement joins TRBV6-6 to TRBJ1-6, with 9 bases matching TRBD1. Germline CDR1 is MNHNY and CDR2 is SVGAGI (reference sequence). The trim removed 7 bases at V and 7 bases at J, leaving 11 bases unmatched. The CDR3 loop spans 16 amino acids. CDR3 nucleotides: TGTGCCAGCACCACGGGACAGGGACCGATCAATTCACCCCTCCACTTT. Its protein is CASTTGQGPINSPLHF.